The 27 T cell receptor beta chains below were found in one sample sequenced in a study of T cell clonotyping in hematopoietic cell transplantation. The table came from immunoSEQ multiplex PCR; TCRdb's copy has only in-frame clones and leaves some out. In the table there are approximately 2,500 clones, 60% to 85% of which are singletons. The source was peripheral blood mononuclear cells, collected 180 days after allogeneic stem cell transplant. These receptors all stem from a male patient between 60 and 69 years old who had an allogeneic stem cell transplant, so T cells may come from the graft donor. Some clones in this sample may be carry-over from other donors' samples.

The chain joins TRBV7-9 to TRBJ2-7, with D unclear. This CDR3 has 13 amino acids. Trimming stripped 1 base from V and 5 bases from J, with 9 bases between. Germline CDR1 SEHNR, CDR2 FQNEAQ (reference sequence). The CDR3 sequence: CASSLGPADEQYF. In DNA, the CDR3 is TGTGCCAGCAGCTTAGGACCGGCGGACGAGCAGTACTTC.

This chain uses TRBV30 with TRBJ1-5; unclear D gene. Germline assignment: CDR1 GTSNPN and CDR2 SVGIG (reference sequence). The CDR3 length is 13 residues. V was shortened by 2 bases and J by 5 bases, with 10 bases between the two germline ends. The CDR3 loop is CAWSRRADQPQHF. The CDR3 DNA follows: TGTGCCTGGAGTCGGAGGGCAGATCAGCCCCAGCATTTT.

This rearrangement joins TRBV6-5 to TRBJ2-7, with no clear D. Trimming removed 0 bases from V and 5 bases from J, with 8 bases in between. CDR3 length equals 13 residues. The germline CDR1 and CDR2 sequences are MNHEY and SVGAGI. CDR3 protein: CASSYSGYDEQYF. Written as DNA, the CDR3 is TGTGCCAGCAGTTACTCGGGGTATGACGAGCAGTACTTC.

CDR3 residues: CASSRPGQDTDTQYF. The CDR3 bases are TGCGCCAGCAGTCGCCCGGGACAGGACACAGATACGCAGTATTTT. V is TRBV23-1 and J is TRBJ2-3; 8 bases line up with TRBD1. TRBV23-1 is recorded as an ORF, its role being uncertain. V lost 4 bases and J lost 2; bases outside the gene matches: 5. The length of the CDR3 is 15 residues.

The chain recombines TRBV27 with TRBJ1-1, with a tentative D call TRBD1 (5 bases). The length of the CDR3 is 14 residues. Germline V gene data show CDR1 as MNHEY and CDR2 as SMNVEV (reference sequence). V was cut by 0 bases and J by 6 bases, with 11 bases left in between. The CDR3 reads CASSLSRGWAEAFF. CDR3 in DNA: TGTGCCAGCAGTTTATCACGGGGCTGGGCTGAAGCTTTCTTT.

This clone showed up just a few times. The CDR3 DNA sequence: TGTGCCAGCAAGTTCGGCTTGACCTACGAGCAGTACTTC. Its protein product is CASKFGLTYEQYF. J is TRBJ2-7 and V is TRBV6-5; D unclear. This CDR3 is built from 13 residues. V gave up 7 bases and J gave up 2 bases, with 12 bases separating them. In germline, CDR1 is MNHEY, CDR2 SVGAGI.

The V gene is TRBV4-1, the J gene TRBJ1-4, with 7 bases aligning to TRBD1. The CDR3 consists of 13 residues. The V gene's germline CDR1 is MGHRA and CDR2 YSYEKL. Trimming cost V 2 bases and J 12 bases; bases outside gene matches: 6. The DNA of the CDR3 is TGCGCCAGCAGCCAACAACCCACAGGGGAACTGTTTTTT. Translation: CASSQQPTGELFF.

The chain joins TRBV7-6 to TRBJ2-3; 13 bases map to TRBD2. V was clipped by 0 bases and J by 1 base; unmatched bases: 10. Germline V gene data show CDR1 as SGHVS and CDR2 as FNYEAQ. The CDR3 is made up of 20 amino acids. CDR3 in DNA: TGTGCCAGCAGCTTAGCGACCGGGACTAGCGGGATTGAAGGCACAGATACGCAGTATTTT. The encoded protein is CASSLATGTSGIEGTDTQYF.

The chain is built from TRBV7-2 and TRBJ2-5; 8 nucleotides agree with TRBD1. The ends lost 4 bases at V and 3 bases at J; junction bases unmatched: 4. Germline CDR1 and CDR2: SGHTA and FQGNSA. The CDR3 is 14 amino acids. CDR3 amino acids: CASSSTGEEETQYF. The CDR3 region has the DNA TGTGCCAGCAGCTCGACAGGGGAGGAAGAGACCCAGTACTTC. The full variable domain, with the rest looked up from reference TRBV7-2 and TRBJ2-5, is GAGVSQSPSNKVTEKGKDVELRCDPISGHTALYWYRQSLGQGLEFLIYFQGNSAPDKSGLPSDRFSAERTGGSVSTLTIQRTQQEDSAVYLCASSSTGEEETQYFGPGTRLLVL.

The genes are TRBV27 and TRBJ2-5, with 7 bases that match TRBD2. From germline, CDR1 is MNHEY and CDR2 SMNVEV (reference sequence). This CDR3 region has 15 residues. The ends lost 6 bases at V and 0 bases at J; junction bases unmatched: 7. The chain's CDR3 is CASSRRSGNQETQYF. The CDR3 DNA is TGTGCCAGCAGCCGCCGGAGCGGGAACCAAGAGACCCAGTACTTC.

By its share, this clone is large. In DNA form, the CDR3 reads TGTGCCAGCAGCTTAAACAGTGGCTTCGCCTCCTACAATGAGCAGTTCTTC. This codes for CASSLNSGFASYNEQFF. The chain recombines TRBV11-1 with TRBJ2-1; D is uncertain. Germline V gene lookup returns CDR1 SGHAT and CDR2 FQDESV (reference sequence). The CDR3 loop spans 17 amino acids. V was trimmed by 2 bases and J by 0 bases, leaving 14 bases between them.

The J gene is TRBJ2-3, the V gene TRBV20-1; weak D call: TRBD2 (6 bases). Germline V gives CDR1 DFQATT, CDR2 SNEGSKA (reference sequence). The CDR3 runs 10 residues. Trimming pared 6 bases from V and 10 bases from J, leaving 11 bases between. The CDR3 DNA reads TGCAGTGCCCGGGGGTTAGCGCAGTATTTT. The encoded protein is CSARGLAQYF.

This sequence joins TRBV9 and TRBJ2-5; 12 bases agree with TRBD2. Trimming at V came to 3 bases and at J to 3 bases, leaving 9 bases not matched to a gene. The CDR3 runs to 17 residues. Germline V gives CDR1 SGDLS, CDR2 YYNGEE. CDR3 DNA sequence: TGTGCCAGCAGCGAGGGGACTAGCGGGTGGGGGGAAGAGACCCAGTACTTC. It yields the protein CASSEGTSGWGEETQYF.

The V call is TRBV7-3, the J call TRBJ2-3, with 11 bases matching TRBD2. Looked up from germline, CDR1 is SGHTA and CDR2 is FQGTGA. With V trimmed by 7 bases and J by 1 base, 7 bases remained unmatched. The CDR3 is 16 residues long. The CDR3 region is CASNSLAGGGTDTQYF. In nucleotides, the CDR3 is TGTGCCAGCAACTCTCTAGCGGGAGGTGGCACAGATACGCAGTATTTT.

This clone turned up a few times. The rearrangement links TRBV27 to TRBJ2-3, with 8 bases that match TRBD2. Per the germline V gene, CDR1 is MNHEY and CDR2 is SMNVEV (reference sequence). Germline trimming cut 0 bases from V and 4 bases from J; bases unmatched to any gene: 9. The CDR3 runs to 17 residues. The CDR3 sequence is CASSLSSPGREADTQYF. The DNA for the CDR3 is TGTGCCAGCAGTTTATCCTCGCCGGGGCGGGAGGCAGATACGCAGTATTTT.

V and J are TRBV6-6 and TRBJ1-5; no firm D call. Germline assignment: CDR1 MNHNY and CDR2 SVGAGI (reference sequence). Trimming cost V 2 bases and J 5 bases, with 13 bases left between them. The CDR3 runs to 15 residues. CDR3 nucleotides: TGTGCCAGCAGTTACACGGCAGGCGATCATCAGCCCCAGCATTTT. Its protein is CASSYTAGDHQPQHF.

By proportion, this clone is hyperexpanded. V usage is TRBV6-5 and J usage is TRBJ2-5, with D maybe TRBD2 (5 bases). CDR3 length: 13 amino acids. Germline assignment: CDR1 MNHEY and CDR2 SVGAGI. The V and J ends lost 8 bases and 7 bases respectively, with 17 bases between them. CDR3 nucleotides: TGTGCCAGCTCCCTTAGCGACGGAGGGACCCAGTACTTC. Its translation is CASSLSDGGTQYF.

The rearrangement uses TRBV28 and TRBJ2-3; TRBD1 is a possible D gene (5 bases). CDR1 MDHEN and CDR2 SYDVKM come from the germline V gene. Trimming left V 6 bases short and J 2 bases short, with 15 bases between. This CDR3 region has 15 residues. CDR3: CASSLPTELTDTQYF. Here the CDR3 DNA reads TGTGCCAGCAGCCTCCCGACAGAGCTCACAGATACGCAGTATTTT. The entire variable domain, with the rest obtained from reference TRBV28 and TRBJ2-3, is as follows: DVKVTQSSRYLVKRTGEKVFLECVQDMDHENMFWYRQDPGLGLRLIYFSYDVKMKEKGDIPEGYSVSREKKERFSLILESASTNQTSMYLCASSLPTELTDTQYFGPGTRLTVL.

The V call is TRBV27, the J call TRBJ1-5, with no clear D. Trimming left V 5 bases short and J 12 bases short, with 17 bases between. CDR3 length equals 13 residues. Germline CDR1 and CDR2: MNHEY and SMNVEV (reference sequence). CDR3 in amino acids: CASSPKVESSQHF. For the CDR3, the DNA is TGTGCCAGCAGTCCGAAAGTAGAATCGAGCCAGCATTTT.

The chain combines TRBV25-1 with TRBJ1-5; 8 bases align to TRBD1. Germline V lookup: CDR1 MGHDK, CDR2 SYGVNS. The V gene end was trimmed by 1 base and the J gene end by 2 bases; junction bases not matched to a gene: 1. The CDR3 totals 15 residues. Here the CDR3 reads CASSEWGQGNQPQHF. CDR3 DNA sequence: TGTGCCAGCAGTGAATGGGGACAGGGCAATCAGCCCCAGCATTTT.

The CDR3 DNA is TGTGCCAGTGGGCCAGGGATCGCTTTCTTT. This encodes CASGPGIAFF. The chain employs TRBV6-8 and TRBJ1-1; D may be TRBD1 (5 bases). The CDR3 has 10 residues. Germline-derived CDR1 and CDR2 are MNHGY and SAAAGT. Trimming removed 9 bases from V and 11 bases from J, with 13 bases in between.

The table lists this clone with a count of one. The chain joins TRBV19 to TRBJ2-7, with TRBD1 identical over 12 bases. CDR3 length: 16 amino acids. Germline assignment: CDR1 LNHDA and CDR2 SQIVND (reference sequence). V shed 9 bases, J shed 6 bases, and the junction held 15 bases outside the gene matches. This CDR3 reads CASRPNPGQGAGEQYF. CDR3 nucleotides: TGTGCCAGCCGCCCGAATCCGGGACAGGGGGCAGGCGAGCAGTACTTC.

The rearrangement uses TRBV4-1 and TRBJ1-1; tentatively, D is TRBD1 (5 bases). The CDR3 runs to 13 residues. Germline assignment: CDR1 MGHRA and CDR2 YSYEKL. V shed 4 bases and J shed 8 bases, with 14 bases lying between them. CDR3 sequence: CASSPRELREAFF. DNA for the CDR3: TGCGCCAGCAGCCCCAGGGAGTTGAGAGAAGCTTTCTTT.

The chain carries TRBV4-3 and TRBJ1-5, with a tentative D call TRBD1 (6 bases). Germline V gene lookup returns CDR1 LGHNA and CDR2 YSLEER. The length of the CDR3 is 15 residues. The V end lost 1 base, the J end lost 4 bases, and 11 bases lay between the germline ends. The CDR3 DNA reads TGCGCCAGCAGCCAAGTGAAGGGGGGAAATCAGCCCCAGCATTTT. Protein product: CASSQVKGGNQPQHF.

This CDR3 is CASSGQGALGGELFF. In nucleotides, the CDR3 is TGTGCCAGCAGTGGACAGGGGGCCCTGGGTGGGGAGCTGTTTTTT. The V and J genes are TRBV6-6 and TRBJ2-2; 11 nucleotides agree with TRBD1. The CDR3 is 15 amino acids. V shed 5 bases, J shed 8 bases, and the junction held 7 bases outside the gene matches. The germline V gene has CDR1 MNHNY and CDR2 SVGAGI (reference sequence).

The CDR3, as DNA: TGTGCCTGGAACACCGGAGGCTCCTACGAGCAGTACTTC. This sequence encodes CAWNTGGSYEQYF. This chain links TRBV30 with TRBJ2-7; weak D call: TRBD2 (5 bases). Germline V gene lookup returns CDR1 GTSNPN and CDR2 SVGIG (reference sequence). The CDR3 runs 13 residues. Trimming cost V 4 bases and J 0 bases, with 10 bases left between them.

A remark on this clone: Mismatch with germline at one junction end may stem from a read error. V gene TRBV10-1 combines with J gene TRBJ2-3; 9 bases line up with TRBD2. This CDR3 contains 14 residues. The germline CDR1 and CDR2 sequences are WNHNN and SYGVQD (reference sequence). The CDR3 sequence is CASGRAGGPNTRYF. Written as DNA, the CDR3 is TGCGCCAGCGGACGGGCGGGAGGGCCGAATACGCGGTATTTT.